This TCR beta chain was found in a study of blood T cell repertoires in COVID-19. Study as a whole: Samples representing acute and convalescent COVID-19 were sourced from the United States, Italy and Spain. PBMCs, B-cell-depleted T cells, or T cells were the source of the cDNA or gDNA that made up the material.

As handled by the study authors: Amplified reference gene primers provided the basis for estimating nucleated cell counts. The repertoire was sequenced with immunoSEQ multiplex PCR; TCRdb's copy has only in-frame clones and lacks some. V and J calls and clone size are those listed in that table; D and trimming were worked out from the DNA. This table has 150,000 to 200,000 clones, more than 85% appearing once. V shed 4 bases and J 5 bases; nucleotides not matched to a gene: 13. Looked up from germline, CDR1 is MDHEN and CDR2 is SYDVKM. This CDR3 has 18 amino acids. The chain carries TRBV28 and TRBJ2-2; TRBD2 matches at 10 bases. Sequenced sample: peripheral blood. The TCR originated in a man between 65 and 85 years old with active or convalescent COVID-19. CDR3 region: CASSSRLAGDSFTGELFF. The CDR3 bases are TGTGCCAGCAGTTCACGGCTAGCGGGAGATAGTTTTACCGGGGAGCTGTTTTTT.